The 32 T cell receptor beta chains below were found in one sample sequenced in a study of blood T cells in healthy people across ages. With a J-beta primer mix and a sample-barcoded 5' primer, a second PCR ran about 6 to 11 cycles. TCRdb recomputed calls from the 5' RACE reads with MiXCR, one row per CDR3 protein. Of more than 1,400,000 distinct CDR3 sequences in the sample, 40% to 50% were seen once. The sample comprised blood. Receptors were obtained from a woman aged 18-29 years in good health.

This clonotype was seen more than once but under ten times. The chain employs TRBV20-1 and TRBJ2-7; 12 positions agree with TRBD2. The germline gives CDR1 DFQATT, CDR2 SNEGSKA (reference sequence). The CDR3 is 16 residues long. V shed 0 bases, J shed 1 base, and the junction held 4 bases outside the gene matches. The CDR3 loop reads CSARDRLAGVSYEQYF. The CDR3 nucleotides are TGCAGTGCTAGAGACCGACTAGCGGGAGTGTCCTACGAGCAGTACTTC.

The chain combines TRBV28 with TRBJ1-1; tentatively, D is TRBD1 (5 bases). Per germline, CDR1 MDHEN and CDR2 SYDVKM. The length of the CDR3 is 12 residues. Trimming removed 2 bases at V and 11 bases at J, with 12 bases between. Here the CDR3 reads CASSLSGAGAFF. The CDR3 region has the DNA TGTGCCAGCAGTTTAAGTGGGGCGGGCGCTTTCTTT.

CDR3 amino acids: CSARDSSRARDQPQHF. The CDR3 nucleotides read TGCAGTGCTAGAGATAGTTCAAGGGCGCGGGACCAGCCCCAGCATTTT. The V call is TRBV20-1, the J call TRBJ1-5; TRBD1 is a possible D gene (5 bases). Looked up from germline, CDR1 is DFQATT and CDR2 is SNEGSKA (reference sequence). This CDR3 contains 16 residues. With 0 bases removed from V and 7 bases from J, the gap between germline ends came to 19 bases.

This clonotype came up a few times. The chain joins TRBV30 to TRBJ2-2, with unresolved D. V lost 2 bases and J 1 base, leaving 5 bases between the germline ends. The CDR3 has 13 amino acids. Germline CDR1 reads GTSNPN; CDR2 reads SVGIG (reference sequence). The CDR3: CAWSPVNTGELFF. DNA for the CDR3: TGTGCCTGGAGTCCAGTGAACACCGGGGAGCTGTTTTTT.

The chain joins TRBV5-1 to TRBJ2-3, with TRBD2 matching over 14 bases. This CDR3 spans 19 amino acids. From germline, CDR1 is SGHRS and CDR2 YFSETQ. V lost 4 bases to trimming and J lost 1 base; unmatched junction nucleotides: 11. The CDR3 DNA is TGCGCCAGCAGCGGCGGGACTAGCGGGAGAGTAGATGGCACAGATACGCAGTATTTT. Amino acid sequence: CASSGGTSGRVDGTDTQYF.

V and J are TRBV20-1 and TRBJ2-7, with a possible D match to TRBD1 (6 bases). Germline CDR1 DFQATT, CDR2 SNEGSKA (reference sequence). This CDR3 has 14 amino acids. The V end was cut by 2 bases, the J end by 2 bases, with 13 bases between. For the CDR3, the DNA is TGCAGTGCTAGATTGGGACACGTCGCCTACGAGCAGTACTTC. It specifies CSARLGHVAYEQYF.

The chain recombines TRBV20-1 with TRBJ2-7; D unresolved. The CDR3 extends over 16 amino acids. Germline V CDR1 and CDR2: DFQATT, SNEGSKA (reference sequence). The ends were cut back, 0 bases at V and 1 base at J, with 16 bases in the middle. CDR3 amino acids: CSARDKDARASYEQYF. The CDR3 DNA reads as TGCAGTGCTAGAGACAAAGACGCAAGGGCGTCCTACGAGCAGTACTTC.

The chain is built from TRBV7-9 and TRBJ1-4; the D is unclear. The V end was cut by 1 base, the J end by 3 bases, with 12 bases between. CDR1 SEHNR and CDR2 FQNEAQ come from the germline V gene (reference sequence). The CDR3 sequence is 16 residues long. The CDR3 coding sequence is TGTGCCAGCAGCTTAGGGTTCGGGCCTTCTAATGAAAAACTGTTTTTT. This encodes CASSLGFGPSNEKLFF.

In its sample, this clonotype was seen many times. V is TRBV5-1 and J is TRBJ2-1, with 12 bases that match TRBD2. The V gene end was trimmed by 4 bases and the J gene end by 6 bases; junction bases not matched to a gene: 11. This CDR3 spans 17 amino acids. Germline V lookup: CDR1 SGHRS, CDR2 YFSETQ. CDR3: CASSRTSGRLTVNEQFF. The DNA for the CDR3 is TGCGCCAGCAGCAGAACTAGCGGGAGGTTGACGGTCAATGAGCAGTTCTTC.

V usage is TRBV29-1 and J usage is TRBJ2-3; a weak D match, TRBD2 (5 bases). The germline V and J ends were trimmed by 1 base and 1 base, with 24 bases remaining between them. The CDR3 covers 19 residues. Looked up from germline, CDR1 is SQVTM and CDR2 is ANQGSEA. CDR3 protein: CSVEGLAGREHAGTDTQYF. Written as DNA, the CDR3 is TGCAGCGTTGAAGGGCTAGCAGGAAGAGAGCATGCAGGCACAGATACGCAGTATTTT.

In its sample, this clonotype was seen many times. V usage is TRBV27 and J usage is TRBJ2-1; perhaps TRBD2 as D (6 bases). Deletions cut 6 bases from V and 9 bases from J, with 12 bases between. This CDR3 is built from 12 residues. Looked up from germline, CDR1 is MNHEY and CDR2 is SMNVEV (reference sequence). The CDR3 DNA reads TGTGCCAGCAGCTTAGGAGGGGTTGAGCAGTTCTTC. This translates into CASSLGGVEQFF.

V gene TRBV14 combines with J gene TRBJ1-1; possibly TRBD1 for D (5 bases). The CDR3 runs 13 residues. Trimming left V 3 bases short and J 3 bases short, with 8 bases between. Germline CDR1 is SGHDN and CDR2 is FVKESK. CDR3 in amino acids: CASSQGLHTEAFF. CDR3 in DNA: TGTGCCAGCAGCCAGGGGCTCCACACTGAAGCTTTCTTT.

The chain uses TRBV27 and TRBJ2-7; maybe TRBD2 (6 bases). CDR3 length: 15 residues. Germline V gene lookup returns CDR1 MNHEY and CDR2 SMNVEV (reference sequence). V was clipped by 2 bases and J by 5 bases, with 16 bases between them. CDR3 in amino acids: CASSLIPSAGNEQYF. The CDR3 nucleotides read TGTGCCAGCAGTTTAATCCCTAGCGCCGGGAACGAGCAGTACTTC.

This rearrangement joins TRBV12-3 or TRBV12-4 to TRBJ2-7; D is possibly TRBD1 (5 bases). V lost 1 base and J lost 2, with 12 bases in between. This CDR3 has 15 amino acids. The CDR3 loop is CASSLGPRAPYEQYF. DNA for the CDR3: TGTGCCAGCAGTTTAGGCCCCAGGGCCCCCTACGAGCAGTACTTC.

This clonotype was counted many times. The CDR3 region has the DNA TGCGCCAGCAGCGAAGGTGCTAGCGGGAGGTTGGATACGCAGTATTTT. Its protein is CASSEGASGRLDTQYF. This chain connects TRBV5-1 to TRBJ2-3; 11 bases are shared with TRBD2. The germline gives CDR1 SGHRS, CDR2 YFSETQ. CDR3 length equals 16 residues. V trimming: 4 bases; J trimming: 6 bases; junction bases outside the gene matches: 10. The entire variable domain, with the rest obtained from reference TRBV5-1 and TRBJ2-3, is as follows: KAGVTQTPRYLIKTRGQQVTLSCSPISGHRSVSWYQQTPGQGLQFLFEYFSETQRNKGNFPGRFSGRQFSNSRSEMNVSTLELGDSALYLCASSEGASGRLDTQYFGPGTRLTVL.

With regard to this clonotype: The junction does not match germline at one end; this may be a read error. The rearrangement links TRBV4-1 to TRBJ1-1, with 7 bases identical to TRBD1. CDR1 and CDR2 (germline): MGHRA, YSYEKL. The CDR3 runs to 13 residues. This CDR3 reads CTSSDRDGTEAFF. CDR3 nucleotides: TGCACCAGCAGCGACAGGGATGGCACTGAAGCTTTCTTT.

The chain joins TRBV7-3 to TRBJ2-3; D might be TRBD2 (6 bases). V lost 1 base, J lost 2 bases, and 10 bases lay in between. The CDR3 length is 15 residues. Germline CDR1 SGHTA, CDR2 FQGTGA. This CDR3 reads CASSLRREITDTQYF. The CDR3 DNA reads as TGTGCCAGCAGCTTAAGACGGGAGATCACAGATACGCAGTATTTT.

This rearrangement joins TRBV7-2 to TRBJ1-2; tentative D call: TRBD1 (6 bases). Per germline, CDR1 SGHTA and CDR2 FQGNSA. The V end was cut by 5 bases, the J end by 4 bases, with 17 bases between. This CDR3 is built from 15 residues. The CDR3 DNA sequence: TGTGCCAGCAGCCACACAACAGGGTGGGCCTATGGCTACACCTTC. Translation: CASSHTTGWAYGYTF. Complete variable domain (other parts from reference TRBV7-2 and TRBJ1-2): GAGVSQSPSNKVTEKGKDVELRCDPISGHTALYWYRQSLGQGLEFLIYFQGNSAPDKSGLPSDRFSAERTGGSVSTLTIQRTQQEDSAVYLCASSHTTGWAYGYTFGSGTRLTVV.

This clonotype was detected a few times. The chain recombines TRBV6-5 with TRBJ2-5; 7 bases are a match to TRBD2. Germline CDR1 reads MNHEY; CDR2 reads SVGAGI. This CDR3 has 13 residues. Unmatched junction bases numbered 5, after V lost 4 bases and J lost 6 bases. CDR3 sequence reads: CASSFTSEQTQYF. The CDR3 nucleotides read TGTGCCAGCAGTTTCACTAGCGAGCAGACCCAGTACTTC.

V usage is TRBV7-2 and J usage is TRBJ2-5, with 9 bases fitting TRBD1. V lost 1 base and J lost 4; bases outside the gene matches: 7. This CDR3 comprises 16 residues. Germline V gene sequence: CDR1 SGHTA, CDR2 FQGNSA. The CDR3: CASSLVGTGFGETQYF. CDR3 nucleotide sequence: TGTGCCAGCAGCTTAGTGGGGACAGGGTTTGGAGAGACCCAGTACTTC.

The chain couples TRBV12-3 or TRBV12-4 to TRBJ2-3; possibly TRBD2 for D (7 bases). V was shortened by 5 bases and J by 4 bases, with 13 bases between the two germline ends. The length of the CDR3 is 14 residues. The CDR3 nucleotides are TGTGCCAGCAGTCCCTGGGGGGGGCCAGATACGCAGTATTTT. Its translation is CASSPWGGPDTQYF.

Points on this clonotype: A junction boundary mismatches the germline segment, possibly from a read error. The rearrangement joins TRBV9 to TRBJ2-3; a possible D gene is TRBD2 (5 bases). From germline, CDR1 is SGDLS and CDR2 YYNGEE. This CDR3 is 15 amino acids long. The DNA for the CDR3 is TGTGCCAGCAGCGTAGCCGGGAATCCCACAGATGCGCAGTATTTT. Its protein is CASSVAGNPTDAQYF.

CDR3 coding DNA: TGTGCCAGCATAGGCGGGGGCCCCCACGAGCAGTACTTC. It specifies CASIGGGPHEQYF. The chain employs TRBV27 and TRBJ2-7, with D perhaps TRBD2 (7 bases). Germline-derived CDR1 and CDR2 are MNHEY and SMNVEV (reference sequence). This CDR3 has 13 amino acids. Between the trimmed V and J ends, which lost 7 bases and 5 bases, there was a span of 15 bases.

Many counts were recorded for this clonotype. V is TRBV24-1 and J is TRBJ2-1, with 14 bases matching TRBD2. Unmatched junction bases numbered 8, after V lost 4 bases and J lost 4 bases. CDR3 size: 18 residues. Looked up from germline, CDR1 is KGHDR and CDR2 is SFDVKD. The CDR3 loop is CATSESTSGRGGYNEQFF. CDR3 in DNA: TGTGCCACCAGTGAATCGACTAGCGGGAGGGGGGGGTACAATGAGCAGTTCTTC.

The chain's CDR3 is CASQDAGEQYF. As DNA, the CDR3 is TGCGCCAGCCAAGATGCCGGGGAGCAGTACTTC. The chain is built from TRBV10-1 and TRBJ2-4; D perhaps matches TRBD2 (5 bases). Trimming left V 8 bases short and J 13 bases short, with 15 bases between. The germline gives CDR1 WNHNN, CDR2 SYGVQD (reference sequence). This CDR3 comprises 11 residues.

This CDR3 reads CASSQDAPAGVSSYEQYF. The CDR3 coding sequence is TGTGCCAGCAGCCAAGATGCCCCAGCGGGAGTTTCCTCCTACGAGCAGTACTTC. The rearrangement links TRBV4-2 to TRBJ2-7; TRBD2 matches 8 bases. V lost 0 bases, J lost 0 bases, and 10 bases stayed unmatched. This CDR3 is built from 18 residues. The germline CDR1 and CDR2 sequences are LGHNA and YNFKEQ.

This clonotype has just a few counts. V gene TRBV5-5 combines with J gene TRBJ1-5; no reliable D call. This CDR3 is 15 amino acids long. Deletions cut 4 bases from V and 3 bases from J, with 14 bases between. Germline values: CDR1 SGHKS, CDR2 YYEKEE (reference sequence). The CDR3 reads CASSPHPAYNQPQHF. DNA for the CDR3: TGTGCCAGCAGCCCCCATCCGGCATACAATCAGCCCCAGCATTTT.

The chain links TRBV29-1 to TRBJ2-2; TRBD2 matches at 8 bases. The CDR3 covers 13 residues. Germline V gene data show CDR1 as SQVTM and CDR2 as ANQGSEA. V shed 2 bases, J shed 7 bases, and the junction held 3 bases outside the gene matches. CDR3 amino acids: CSVERGGGGELFF. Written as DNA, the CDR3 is TGCAGCGTTGAACGGGGGGGCGGCGGGGAGCTGTTTTTT.

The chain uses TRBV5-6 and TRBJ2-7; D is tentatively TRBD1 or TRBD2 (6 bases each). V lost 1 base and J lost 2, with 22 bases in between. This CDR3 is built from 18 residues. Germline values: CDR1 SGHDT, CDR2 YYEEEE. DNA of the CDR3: TGTGCCAGCAGCTTGCGCCCCCGCGGGACAAGACTGACCTACGAGCAGTACTTC. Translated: CASSLRPRGTRLTYEQYF.

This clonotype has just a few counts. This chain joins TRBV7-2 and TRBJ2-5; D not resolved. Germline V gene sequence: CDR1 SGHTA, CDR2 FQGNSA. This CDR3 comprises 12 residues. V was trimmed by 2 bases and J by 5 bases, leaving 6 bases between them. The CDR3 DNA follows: TGTGCCAGCAGCTTAAGTATGGAGACCCAGTACTTC. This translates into CASSLSMETQYF.

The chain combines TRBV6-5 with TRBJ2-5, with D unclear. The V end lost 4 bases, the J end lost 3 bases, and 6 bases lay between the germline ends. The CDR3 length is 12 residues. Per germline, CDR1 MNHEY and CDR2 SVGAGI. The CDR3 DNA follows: TGTGCCAGCAGTTCGGCGGAAGAGACCCAGTACTTC. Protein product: CASSSAEETQYF.

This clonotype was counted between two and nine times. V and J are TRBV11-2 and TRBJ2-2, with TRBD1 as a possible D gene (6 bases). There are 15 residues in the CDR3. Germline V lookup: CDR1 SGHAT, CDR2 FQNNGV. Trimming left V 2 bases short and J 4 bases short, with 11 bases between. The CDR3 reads CASSLSQGGTGELFF. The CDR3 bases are TGTGCCAGCAGCTTATCACAGGGCGGCACCGGGGAGCTGTTTTTT.